Listed below are T cell receptor beta chains from one sample, sequenced in a study of T cells in Graves' hyperthyroidism and ophthalmopathy. Each CDR3 protein gets one entry after TCRdb re-called the multiplex PCR reads with MiXCR. In the table there are hundreds of thousands of distinct CDR3 sequences, 14% of which are singletons. Sequencing was done on a sample of blood. The receptors were sampled from a woman under 30 with Graves' hyperthyroidism. CDR3s include the opening cysteine and the closing phenylalanine or tryptophan. Each record gives: V gene, clone size, D gene, J gene, CDR3 protein, CDR3 DNA. The D gene is left open where the match is weak. Not all rows give a size; the values are once, few, many and, for expanded clones, a class.

V gene: TRBV7-9
clone size: -
D gene: -
J gene: TRBJ1-2
CDR3 protein: CAGSGWDRNYGYTF
CDR3 DNA: TGTGCCGGCAGTGGCTGGGACCGAAACTATGGCTACACCTTC

V gene: TRBV28
clone size: few
D gene: TRBD1
J gene: TRBJ2-1
CDR3 protein: CASRVGQGAINEQFF
CDR3 DNA: TGTGCCAGCAGAGTGGGACAGGGGGCGATCAATGAGCAGTTCTTC

V gene: TRBV20-1
clone size: many
D gene: TRBD2
J gene: TRBJ2-3
CDR3 protein: CSASSPGLAFTDTQYF
CDR3 DNA: TGCAGTGCTAGCAGCCCGGGACTAGCTTTCACAGATACGCAGTATTTT

V gene: TRBV18
clone size: -
D gene: -
J gene: TRBJ2-5
CDR3 protein: CASSSQGLPWAQYF
CDR3 DNA: TGTGCCAGCTCATCACAAGGCCTCCCATGGGCCCAGTACTTC

V gene: TRBV7-2
clone size: many
D gene: TRBD2
J gene: TRBJ2-3
CDR3 protein: CASSFWTSGTIPSTDTQYF
CDR3 DNA: TGTGCCAGCAGCTTTTGGACTAGCGGGACCATCCCGTCCACAGATACGCAGTATTTT

V gene: TRBV11-2
clone size: many
D gene: -
J gene: TRBJ2-7
CDR3 protein: CASSYGTDFGEQYF
CDR3 DNA: TGTGCCAGCAGCTACGGGACTGATTTCGGCGAGCAGTACTTC

V gene: TRBV30
clone size: -
D gene: -
J gene: TRBJ2-3
CDR3 protein: CAWRSLDRDTQYF
CDR3 DNA: TGTGCCTGGAGATCTTTAGATCGAGATACGCAGTATTTT

V gene: TRBV6-2/TRBV6-3
clone size: few
D gene: -
J gene: TRBJ2-1
CDR3 protein: CASSMSSYNEQFF
CDR3 DNA: TGTGCCAGCTCCATGAGCTCCTACAATGAGCAGTTCTTC

V gene: TRBV15
clone size: -
D gene: -
J gene: TRBJ1-2
CDR3 protein: CATSRDSGQFAGYTF
CDR3 DNA: TGTGCCACCAGCAGAGATTCTGGGCAGTTTGCCGGCTACACCTTC

V gene: TRBV29-1
clone size: -
D gene: -
J gene: TRBJ1-1
CDR3 protein: CSVSGTGRGFEAFF
CDR3 DNA: TGCAGCGTTTCGGGAACAGGTAGGGGGTTTGAAGCTTTCTTT

V gene: TRBV15
clone size: many
D gene: -
J gene: TRBJ2-3
CDR3 protein: CATSRDSSGTDTQYF
CDR3 DNA: TGTGCCACCAGCAGAGATTCATCGGGCACAGATACGCAGTATTTT

V gene: TRBV12-3/TRBV12-4
clone size: -
D gene: TRBD2
J gene: TRBJ2-5
CDR3 protein: CASSNRLAGGGTQYF
CDR3 DNA: TGTGCCAGCAGTAACCGACTAGCGGGGGGGGGGACCCAGTACTTC

V gene: TRBV5-1
clone size: few
D gene: TRBD2
J gene: TRBJ2-5
CDR3 protein: CASSFLSGSSEAQYF
CDR3 DNA: TGCGCCAGCAGCTTCCTCAGCGGGAGCTCAGAGGCCCAGTACTTC

V gene: TRBV12-3/TRBV12-4
clone size: -
D gene: TRBD1
J gene: TRBJ1-1
CDR3 protein: CASSTRQGAFF
CDR3 DNA: TGTGCCAGCAGTACCCGACAGGGGGCTTTCTTT

V gene: TRBV12-3/TRBV12-4
clone size: -
D gene: TRBD1
J gene: TRBJ2-7
CDR3 protein: CASSMDRAAYEQYF
CDR3 DNA: TGTGCCAGCAGTATGGACAGGGCGGCCTACGAGCAGTACTTC

V gene: TRBV11-2
clone size: many
D gene: -
J gene: TRBJ2-5
CDR3 protein: CASSLNRQIQETQYF
CDR3 DNA: TGTGCCAGCAGCCTTAATAGACAGATCCAAGAGACCCAGTACTTC

V gene: TRBV11-2
clone size: many
D gene: TRBD2
J gene: TRBJ2-5
CDR3 protein: CASSIQLAGGGETQYF
CDR3 DNA: TGTGCCAGCAGCATTCAACTAGCGGGAGGGGGAGAGACCCAGTACTTC

V gene: TRBV10-3
clone size: few
D gene: -
J gene: TRBJ2-3
CDR3 protein: CAISFATDTQYF
CDR3 DNA: TGTGCCATCAGCTTCGCTACAGATACGCAGTATTTT

V gene: TRBV2
clone size: few
D gene: TRBD1
J gene: TRBJ1-4
CDR3 protein: CASSKGAGNEKLFF
CDR3 DNA: TGTGCCAGCAGTAAGGGGGCGGGTAATGAAAAACTGTTTTTT

V gene: TRBV30
clone size: many
D gene: TRBD2
J gene: TRBJ2-1
CDR3 protein: CAFPAVAGGGNEQFF
CDR3 DNA: TGTGCCTTCCCTGCCGTGGCGGGAGGAGGAAATGAGCAGTTCTTC

V gene: TRBV12-3/TRBV12-4
clone size: many
D gene: TRBD2
J gene: TRBJ2-3
CDR3 protein: CASTGLNTDTQYF
CDR3 DNA: TGTGCCAGCACGGGACTAAACACAGATACGCAGTATTTT

V gene: TRBV10-1
clone size: many
D gene: -
J gene: TRBJ2-3
CDR3 protein: CASANGEGTDTQYF
CDR3 DNA: TGCGCCAGCGCCAACGGAGAGGGCACAGATACGCAGTATTTT

V gene: TRBV30
clone size: many
D gene: -
J gene: TRBJ1-1
CDR3 protein: CAWSDDGGFEAFF
CDR3 DNA: TGTGCCTGGAGTGATGATGGGGGGTTTGAAGCTTTCTTT

V gene: TRBV28
clone size: many
D gene: TRBD1
J gene: TRBJ2-7
CDR3 protein: CASSRPDRVSEQYF
CDR3 DNA: TGTGCCAGCAGTAGGCCGGACAGGGTGTCCGAGCAGTACTTC

V gene: TRBV5-1
clone size: few
D gene: -
J gene: TRBJ1-1
CDR3 protein: CASKGGGLYDTEAFF
CDR3 DNA: TGCGCCAGCAAGGGGGGGGGGCTTTACGACACTGAAGCTTTCTTT

V gene: TRBV24-1
clone size: many
D gene: TRBD1
J gene: TRBJ1-2
CDR3 protein: CATSGGTGGRYGYTF
CDR3 DNA: TGTGCCACCAGTGGTGGGACAGGGGGAAGATATGGCTACACCTTC

V gene: TRBV2
clone size: -
D gene: -
J gene: TRBJ2-4
CDR3 protein: CATQIRDGTHHSNIQYF
CDR3 DNA: TGTGCCACCCAAATCCGGGACGGAACACATCACTCAAACATTCAGTACTTC

V gene: TRBV12-3/TRBV12-4
clone size: many
D gene: TRBD2
J gene: TRBJ2-7
CDR3 protein: CASSLVAGGVYEQYF
CDR3 DNA: TGTGCCAGCAGTTTGGTAGCGGGAGGAGTCTACGAGCAGTACTTC

V gene: TRBV27
clone size: -
D gene: TRBD2
J gene: TRBJ2-1
CDR3 protein: CASSFRGRVEQFF
CDR3 DNA: TGTGCCAGCAGTTTCCGCGGGAGGGTTGAGCAGTTCTTC

V gene: TRBV4-1
clone size: -
D gene: TRBD2
J gene: TRBJ2-3
CDR3 protein: CASSQRTSELGDTQYF
CDR3 DNA: TGCGCCAGCAGCCAACGGACTAGTGAGTTGGGGGATACGCAGTATTTT

V gene: TRBV4-3
clone size: few
D gene: -
J gene: TRBJ1-1
CDR3 protein: CASSQELGSEAFF
CDR3 DNA: TGCGCCAGCAGCCAAGAATTAGGCTCTGAAGCTTTCTTT

V gene: TRBV12-3/TRBV12-4
clone size: many
D gene: TRBD1
J gene: TRBJ1-3
CDR3 protein: CASRHQGAEIGNTIYF
CDR3 DNA: TGTGCCAGCAGACACCAGGGGGCAGAAATTGGAAACACCATATATTTT

V gene: TRBV29-1
clone size: -
D gene: TRBD1
J gene: TRBJ2-7
CDR3 protein: CSVEDGAGGPYEQYF
CDR3 DNA: TGCAGCGTTGAAGACGGAGCAGGGGGCCCCTACGAGCAGTACTTC

V gene: TRBV27
clone size: many
D gene: -
J gene: TRBJ2-3
CDR3 protein: CASSAWSATGSAQYF
CDR3 DNA: TGTGCCAGCAGTGCGTGGAGCGCCACCGGCTCGGCGCAGTATTTT

V gene: TRBV3-1
clone size: many
D gene: -
J gene: TRBJ1-1
CDR3 protein: CASTHTMGVNTEAFF
CDR3 DNA: TGTGCCAGCACACATACAATGGGGGTAAACACTGAAGCTTTCTTT

V gene: TRBV18
clone size: many
D gene: TRBD1
J gene: TRBJ1-4
CDR3 protein: CASSPQQGSEKLFF
CDR3 DNA: TGTGCCAGCTCACCGCAACAGGGGAGTGAAAAACTGTTTTTT

V gene: TRBV18
clone size: few
D gene: -
J gene: TRBJ1-5
CDR3 protein: CASSPGVDQPQHF
CDR3 DNA: TGTGCCAGCTCACCAGGGGTGGATCAGCCCCAGCATTTT

V gene: TRBV29-1
clone size: few
D gene: TRBD2
J gene: TRBJ2-3
CDR3 protein: CSVPAGDPQPSTDTQYF
CDR3 DNA: TGCAGCGTCCCCGCGGGAGACCCTCAACCTAGCACAGATACGCAGTATTTT

V gene: TRBV29-1
clone size: many
D gene: -
J gene: TRBJ1-1
CDR3 protein: CSVENMNTEAFF
CDR3 DNA: TGCAGCGTAGAAAACATGAACACTGAAGCTTTCTTT

V gene: TRBV7-9
clone size: -
D gene: -
J gene: TRBJ2-3
CDR3 protein: CASSLEYSADTQYF
CDR3 DNA: TGTGCCAGCAGCTTAGAATATTCGGCAGATACGCAGTATTTT

V gene: TRBV7-9
clone size: -
D gene: TRBD1
J gene: TRBJ1-4
CDR3 protein: CASSLAGTVEKLFF
CDR3 DNA: TGTGCCAGCAGCTTAGCTGGGACAGTTGAAAAACTGTTTTTT

V gene: TRBV27
clone size: few
D gene: -
J gene: TRBJ1-2
CDR3 protein: CASSLSHFRGDVFGYTF
CDR3 DNA: TGTGCCAGCAGTTTATCCCATTTCAGGGGCGACGTCTTTGGCTACACCTTC

V gene: TRBV7-9
clone size: many
D gene: TRBD2
J gene: TRBJ2-1
CDR3 protein: CASSSPVAGGHYEQFF
CDR3 DNA: TGTGCCAGCTCTTCCCCGGTGGCGGGAGGTCACTATGAGCAGTTCTTC

V gene: TRBV27
clone size: many
D gene: TRBD1
J gene: TRBJ1-2
CDR3 protein: CASSFHDRDVHTF
CDR3 DNA: TGTGCCAGCAGCTTCCATGACAGGGACGTGCACACCTTC

V gene: TRBV7-2
clone size: many
D gene: -
J gene: TRBJ1-4
CDR3 protein: CASSPQGHEKLFF
CDR3 DNA: TGTGCCAGCTCCCCTCAGGGGCATGAAAAACTGTTTTTT

V gene: TRBV4-3
clone size: many
D gene: -
J gene: TRBJ1-1
CDR3 protein: CASTLGPAGEDTEAFF
CDR3 DNA: TGCGCCAGCACTTTAGGTCCCGCCGGGGAGGACACTGAAGCTTTCTTT

V gene: TRBV12-3/TRBV12-4
clone size: -
D gene: -
J gene: TRBJ2-1
CDR3 protein: CASSLNQGNEQFF
CDR3 DNA: TGTGCCAGCAGTTTAAACCAGGGGAATGAGCAGTTCTTC

V gene: TRBV29-1
clone size: once
D gene: -
J gene: TRBJ2-3
CDR3 protein: CSTEGGIADTQYF
CDR3 DNA: TGCAGCACGGAGGGGGGGATCGCAGATACGCAGTATTTT

V gene: TRBV28
clone size: many
D gene: -
J gene: TRBJ1-4
CDR3 protein: CASSLDSATNEKLFF
CDR3 DNA: TGTGCCAGCAGTTTAGACAGCGCAACTAATGAAAAACTGTTTTTT

V gene: TRBV28
clone size: many
D gene: -
J gene: TRBJ2-5
CDR3 protein: CASSSPAGLRYQETQYF
CDR3 DNA: TGTGCCAGCAGTTCACCCGCCGGACTGCGGTATCAAGAGACCCAGTACTTC

V gene: TRBV4-1
clone size: few
D gene: TRBD2
J gene: TRBJ2-1
CDR3 protein: CASSQDPETSDYSYNEQFF
CDR3 DNA: TGCGCCAGCAGCCAAGATCCGGAGACTAGCGATTACTCCTACAATGAGCAGTTCTTC

V gene: TRBV2
clone size: many
D gene: -
J gene: TRBJ1-5
CDR3 protein: CASSEGFWPQHF
CDR3 DNA: TGTGCCAGCAGTGAAGGGTTTTGGCCCCAGCATTTT

V gene: TRBV2
clone size: many
D gene: TRBD2
J gene: TRBJ2-7
CDR3 protein: CASSEMGLAVEGYEQYF
CDR3 DNA: TGTGCCAGCAGTGAAATGGGGCTAGCGGTCGAGGGCTACGAGCAGTACTTC

V gene: TRBV19
clone size: -
D gene: -
J gene: TRBJ2-7
CDR3 protein: CASSIEHTTSISERRGEQYF
CDR3 DNA: TGTGCCAGTAGTATAGAACACACTACTAGTATCTCAGAGCGAAGAGGCGAGCAGTACTTC

V gene: TRBV20-1
clone size: -
D gene: -
J gene: TRBJ2-3
CDR3 protein: CSARGRQDTQYF
CDR3 DNA: TGCAGTGCTAGAGGGCGACAGGATACGCAGTATTTT

V gene: TRBV10-2
clone size: few
D gene: -
J gene: TRBJ1-5
CDR3 protein: CASSEDMGSWQPQHF
CDR3 DNA: TGCGCCAGCAGTGAGGATATGGGGTCCTGGCAGCCCCAGCATTTT

V gene: TRBV7-9
clone size: few
D gene: -
J gene: TRBJ2-1
CDR3 protein: CASSRSGRTASRYNEQFF
CDR3 DNA: TGTGCCAGCAGCCGTAGCGGACGTACCGCCTCACGCTACAATGAGCAGTTCTTC

V gene: TRBV10-3
clone size: -
D gene: -
J gene: TRBJ2-1
CDR3 protein: CAIRSGAEGGSYNEQFF
CDR3 DNA: TGTGCCATCAGGTCAGGGGCCGAAGGAGGCTCCTACAATGAGCAGTTCTTC

V gene: TRBV30
clone size: many
D gene: -
J gene: TRBJ1-1
CDR3 protein: CAWSWQIEAFF
CDR3 DNA: TGTGCCTGGAGTTGGCAGATTGAAGCTTTCTTT

V gene: TRBV7-8
clone size: many
D gene: -
J gene: TRBJ2-5
CDR3 protein: CASSLEADSQETQYF
CDR3 DNA: TGTGCCAGCAGCTTAGAAGCGGACAGCCAAGAGACCCAGTACTTC